This TCR beta chain was recorded in a study of T cell responses to AZD1222 COVID-19 vaccine. Across the study: Pooling was applied to second doses at about 4 or about 12 weeks. Study-level points and caveats: Spike as a whole was targeted by vaccine-associated CD4 TCRs, dominant at 160-218 and 743-854. Females outnumbered males among donors, who were mostly white British; clonal diversity was possibly underestimated. Only a handful of individuals given AZD1222 were seropositive at baseline.

Using immunoSEQ multiplex PCR, the repertoire was profiled, and TCRdb retains in-frame clones only, with some absent. The table includes around 130,000 clones, roughly 85% detected once. This clone was counted a few times. Its antigen remains unidentified. The CDR3 covers 13 residues. V was pared by 5 bases and J by 5 bases, with 12 bases between. CDR1 MGHRA and CDR2 YSYEKL come from the germline V gene. The source is an adult in good health. Source: peripheral blood, taken on day 0 of AZD1222 vaccination. The rearrangement links TRBV4-1 to TRBJ1-1, with D hard to call. The CDR3, as DNA: TGCGCCAGCAGCTCAGGAGGGAGGACTGAAGCTTTCTTT. Translating gives CASSSGGRTEAFF.